These 11 T cell receptor beta chains originate from one sample sequenced in a study of cytomegalovirus exposure and HLA in healthy donors. Here immunoSEQ multiplex PCR was the method, and the copy in TCRdb shows in-frame clones only, minus some. The data hold 140,000 or so clones, with roughly 87% observed a single time. Sequenced input: PBMCs. The receptor source for this set is a young woman in good health and CMV-seropositive.

V is TRBV28 and J is TRBJ2-7; maybe TRBD2 (5 bases). The CDR3 contains 14 residues. Germline values: CDR1 MDHEN, CDR2 SYDVKM. Trimming cost V 7 bases and J 5 bases, with 18 bases left between them. The CDR3 region has the DNA TGTGCCAGCAAGGAAGTCGGGGTTCAGAACGAGCAGTACTTC. Protein: CASKEVGVQNEQYF.

The rearrangement joins TRBV28 to TRBJ2-7, with a possible D match to TRBD2 (6 bases). Germline V CDR1 and CDR2: MDHEN, SYDVKM. This CDR3 spans 10 amino acids. Trimming removed 6 bases at V and 9 bases at J, with 9 bases between. This CDR3 reads CASRGRGQYF. As DNA, the CDR3 is TGTGCCAGCAGGGGGCGGGGGCAGTACTTC. The full variable domain, completed using reference TRBV28 and TRBJ2-7, is DVKVTQSSRYLVKRTGEKVFLECVQDMDHENMFWYRQDPGLGLRLIYFSYDVKMKEKGDIPEGYSVSREKKERFSLILESASTNQTSMYLCASRGRGQYFGPGTRLTVT.

A single count supports this clone. The J gene is TRBJ2-7, the V gene TRBV6-1; 9 bases are a match to TRBD1. V was pared by 3 bases and J by 7 bases, with 16 bases of the junction left unmatched. This CDR3 comprises 17 residues. Germline V gene data show CDR1 as MNHNS and CDR2 as SASEGT. CDR3 nucleotide sequence: TGTGCCAGCAGTGAGAATGTCTGGACAGGGGTGCGGGGTGAGCAGTACTTC. Amino acids: CASSENVWTGVRGEQYF.

The rearrangement links TRBV7-6 to TRBJ2-5, with D maybe TRBD2 (6 bases). The CDR3 sequence is 13 residues long. V was cut by 7 bases and J by 5 bases, with 14 bases left in between. Per germline, CDR1 SGHVS and CDR2 FNYEAQ. The DNA of the CDR3 is TGTGCCAGCATGCCTCGGGGGTTGGAGACCCAGTACTTC. Protein: CASMPRGLETQYF.

The chain is built from TRBV27 and TRBJ1-2, with a possible D match to TRBD1 (6 bases). Per the germline V gene, CDR1 is MNHEY and CDR2 is SMNVEV (reference sequence). CDR3 length: 15 residues. Deletions cut 0 bases from V and 8 bases from J, with 16 bases between. In DNA form, the CDR3 reads TGTGCCAGCAGTTTATCGACATCAGGGGCGTCGGGCTACACCTTC. Translating gives CASSLSTSGASGYTF.

The V gene is TRBV7-6, the J gene TRBJ1-1, with 7 bases that match TRBD1. The CDR3 sequence is 14 residues long. Looked up from germline, CDR1 is SGHVS and CDR2 is FNYEAQ. Trimming cost V 6 bases and J 4 bases; bases outside gene matches: 8. The chain's CDR3 is CASSSIGQATEAFF. In DNA form, the CDR3 reads TGTGCCAGCAGTTCCATTGGACAGGCCACTGAAGCTTTCTTT.

The genes are TRBV11-1 and TRBJ2-7, with D perhaps TRBD1 (5 bases). This CDR3 is built from 15 residues. Germline assignment: CDR1 SGHAT and CDR2 FQDESV (reference sequence). Deletions cut 4 bases from V and 2 bases from J, with 15 bases between. The CDR3 nucleotides are TGTGCCAGCAGCTACCTACCAGGGATTACCTACGAGCAGTACTTC. It yields the protein CASSYLPGITYEQYF.

This clone was counted between two and nine times. The chain links TRBV28 to TRBJ2-7; D may be TRBD2 (6 bases). The germline V and J ends were trimmed by 10 bases and 3 bases, with 13 bases remaining between them. Germline lookup yields CDR1 MDHEN and CDR2 SYDVKM. The CDR3 sequence is 12 residues long. In DNA, the CDR3 is TGTGCCACCAGGGACTTAAACTACGAGCAGTACTTC. Translating gives CATRDLNYEQYF.

This chain joins TRBV5-1 and TRBJ2-7; 7 nucleotides agree with TRBD1. With V trimmed by 4 bases and J by 4 bases, 5 bases remained unmatched. CDR1 and CDR2 from the germline V gene are SGHRS and YFSETQ. This CDR3 region has 13 residues. The CDR3 reads CASSPTGEYEQYF. The DNA for the CDR3 is TGCGCCAGCAGCCCAACAGGGGAGTACGAGCAGTACTTC.

The rearrangement uses TRBV7-7 and TRBJ1-6; a weak D match, TRBD1 (5 bases). The CDR3 runs 21 residues. CDR1 is SSHAT, CDR2 FNYEAQ, per germline (reference sequence). The germline V and J ends were trimmed by 3 bases and 3 bases, with 27 bases remaining between them. Written as DNA, the CDR3 is TGTGCCAGCAGCTTGATAGTAGTAGGGGAACCAAGCTCATACTATAATTCACCCCTCCACTTT. This sequence encodes CASSLIVVGEPSSYYNSPLHF.

The chain uses TRBV6-5 and TRBJ2-7; TRBD1 agrees at 7 bases. The CDR3 is made up of 13 amino acids. V dropped 2 bases and J dropped 3; count of bases not matched to a gene: 1. The germline V gene encodes CDR1 MNHEY and CDR2 SVGAGI. Here the CDR3 DNA reads TGTGCCAGCAGTTACGACAGGGACTACGAGCAGTACTTC. It yields the protein CASSYDRDYEQYF.